The 24 T cell receptor beta chains below were found in one sample sequenced in a study of cytomegalovirus exposure and HLA in healthy donors. PCR employed 60 Vbeta and 13 Jbeta primers. Using immunoSEQ multiplex PCR, the repertoire was profiled, and TCRdb retains in-frame clones only, with some absent. The table records approximately 150,000 clones, roughly 72% of them present only once. The material sequenced was PBMCs. These receptor sequences come from a man aged 35 to 55 in good health and CMV-seronegative.

This chain uses TRBV30 with TRBJ1-2, with TRBD1 as a possible D gene (5 bases). This CDR3 comprises 15 residues. Trimming cost V 1 base and J 3 bases, with 15 bases left between them. CDR1 and CDR2 from the germline V gene are GTSNPN and SVGIG (reference sequence). The CDR3 protein is CAWSEGAGKDYGYTF. The CDR3 nucleotides read TGTGCCTGGAGTGAAGGGGCAGGGAAGGACTATGGCTACACCTTC.

The rearrangement uses TRBV12-5 and TRBJ2-1, with 8 bases fitting TRBD2. V was clipped by 2 bases and J by 5 bases; unmatched bases: 8. The CDR3 is 16 residues long. The V gene's germline CDR1 is LGHNT and CDR2 FRNRAP. The CDR3 region has the DNA TGTGCTAGTGGTTTGACAAAGACTAGCGCGCACAATGAGCAGTTCTTC. It is translated as CASGLTKTSAHNEQFF.

V usage is TRBV5-4 and J usage is TRBJ2-1; 8 nucleotides match TRBD2. CDR1 and CDR2 (germline): SGHNT, YYREEE (reference sequence). The CDR3 has 16 amino acids. V dropped 2 bases and J dropped 0; count of bases not matched to a gene: 4. The CDR3 coding sequence is TGTGCCAGCAGCTTACCGCTAGCGGGCTCCTACAATGAGCAGTTCTTC. Protein sequence: CASSLPLAGSYNEQFF.

This clone has just a few counts. J is TRBJ1-2 and V is TRBV4-3, with D tentatively TRBD1 (5 bases). Germline lookup yields CDR1 LGHNA and CDR2 YSLEER. V was pared by 0 bases and J by 4 bases, with 15 bases between. There are 16 residues in the CDR3. CDR3 DNA: TGCGCCAGCAGCCAAGATGATAGGGGCAAGGGCTATGGCTACACCTTC. Protein product: CASSQDDRGKGYGYTF.

The V call is TRBV30, the J call TRBJ1-2, with a tentative D call TRBD1 (6 bases). Germline V lookup: CDR1 GTSNPN, CDR2 SVGIG (reference sequence). The CDR3 runs to 13 residues. V was clipped by 3 bases and J by 3 bases, with 11 bases between them. The CDR3 reads CAWRVRTDYGYTF. The CDR3 DNA sequence: TGTGCCTGGAGAGTGAGGACAGACTATGGCTACACCTTC.

This clone has more than one count but fewer than ten. The chain combines TRBV11-2 with TRBJ2-1; maybe TRBD2 (7 bases). V lost 0 bases and J 10 bases, leaving 25 bases between the germline ends. CDR3 length: 18 residues. Germline CDR1 and CDR2: SGHAT and FQNNGV. CDR3 in amino acids: CASSLDIVGAGAFIEQFF. The CDR3 region has the DNA TGTGCCAGCAGCTTAGATATAGTTGGGGCGGGGGCGTTCATCGAGCAGTTCTTC.

The rearrangement uses TRBV29-1 and TRBJ2-1; 11 positions match TRBD2. This CDR3 region has 15 residues. V was pared by 2 bases and J by 10 bases, with 10 bases of the junction left unmatched. In germline, CDR1 is SQVTM, CDR2 ANQGSEA. The CDR3, as DNA: TGCAGCGTTGAAAGCGGTAGCGGGAGGGCCGAGGAGCAGTTCTTC. Protein sequence: CSVESGSGRAEEQFF.

The rearrangement links TRBV5-4 to TRBJ2-1, with TRBD2 identical over 10 bases. CDR1 is SGHNT and CDR2 is YYREEE in the germline V gene (reference sequence). The V gene end was trimmed by 3 bases and the J gene end by 6 bases; junction bases not matched to a gene: 15. This CDR3 spans 18 amino acids. The CDR3 DNA reads TGTGCCAGCAGCTCCCGTGGGGGAGGCACTAGCGGGGTCAATGAGCAGTTCTTC. It encodes CASSSRGGGTSGVNEQFF.

This rearrangement joins TRBV28 to TRBJ2-5; no clear D. The CDR3 has 15 amino acids. CDR1 is MDHEN, CDR2 SYDVKM, per germline. The V and J ends lost 7 bases and 0 bases respectively, with 15 bases between them. CDR3 bases: TGTGCCAGCAAGCCCCCATTTGCGTACCAAGAGACCCAGTACTTC. This sequence encodes CASKPPFAYQETQYF.

This clone has only a few counts. V usage is TRBV6-5 and J usage is TRBJ2-2; D may be TRBD1 (5 bases). The germline CDR1 and CDR2 sequences are MNHEY and SVGAGI. Trimming shortened V by 5 bases and J by 6 bases, and 10 bases separated the two germline ends. CDR3 length equals 13 residues. CDR3 amino acids: CASSEGVSGELFF. CDR3 coding DNA: TGTGCCAGCAGTGAAGGGGTCTCCGGGGAGCTGTTTTTT.

The CDR3 spells CASSFRGIGTEAFF. CDR3 in DNA: TGTGCCAGCAGCTTCCGGGGTATCGGAACTGAAGCTTTCTTT. The chain recombines TRBV7-9 with TRBJ1-1; D is unclear. The CDR3 spans 14 residues. The germline V gene has CDR1 SEHNR and CDR2 FQNEAQ (reference sequence). With 3 bases removed from V and 5 bases from J, the gap between germline ends came to 13 bases.

The V call is TRBV7-9, the J call TRBJ1-2, with 11 bases fitting TRBD1. This CDR3 region has 14 residues. Germline V gene lookup returns CDR1 SEHNR and CDR2 FQNEAQ (reference sequence). V lost 4 bases to trimming and J lost 13 bases; unmatched junction nucleotides: 11. The CDR3 DNA follows: TGTGCCAGCAGCTCAACCGGGACAGGGGGTTCCTGCACCTTC. Translated: CASSSTGTGGSCTF.

The chain recombines TRBV5-6 with TRBJ1-4, with D possibly matching TRBD1 (5 bases). In germline, CDR1 is SGHDT, CDR2 YYEEEE. Trimming took 4 bases from V and 0 from J, leaving 13 bases between them. This CDR3 contains 16 residues. Written as DNA, the CDR3 is TGTGCCAGCAGCCCTGGAGGGGTTGCAACTAATGAAAAACTGTTTTTT. Translating it yields CASSPGGVATNEKLFF.

The chain uses TRBV6-5 and TRBJ2-7; a weak D match, TRBD2 (5 bases). Germline CDR1 MNHEY, CDR2 SVGAGI. CDR3 size: 13 residues. V lost 6 bases and J lost 6, with 15 bases in between. The CDR3 reads CASSPLGGREQYF. The CDR3 region has the DNA TGTGCCAGCAGCCCTCTCGGAGGACGCGAGCAGTACTTC.

The chain's CDR3 is CASRHRGTINQPQHF. DNA of the CDR3: TGTGCCAGCAGACACAGGGGGACCATCAATCAGCCCCAGCATTTT. The chain employs TRBV28 and TRBJ1-5, with 8 bases matching TRBD1. Germline CDR1 reads MDHEN; CDR2 reads SYDVKM. V lost 6 bases and J lost 3; bases outside the gene matches: 7. This CDR3 is built from 15 residues.

The CDR3: CASTPSGEVTQYF. The CDR3 DNA reads as TGTGCCAGCACCCCTAGCGGGGAAGTTACGCAGTATTTT. This rearrangement joins TRBV6-6 to TRBJ2-3; 9 bases align to TRBD2. The CDR3 is 13 residues long. Germline CDR1 MNHNY, CDR2 SVGAGI (reference sequence). With 7 bases clipped from V and 8 bases from J, the junction kept 7 bases outside the gene matches.

This rearrangement joins TRBV5-1 to TRBJ2-1; maybe TRBD2 (6 bases). Germline CDR1 reads SGHRS; CDR2 reads YFSETQ. The V end was cut by 2 bases, the J end by 2 bases, with 11 bases between. The CDR3 length is 15 residues. The CDR3 DNA sequence: TGCGCCAGCAGCTTCGGGGGAAGGGCCTACAATGAGCAGTTCTTC. Encoded protein: CASSFGGRAYNEQFF.

This rearrangement joins TRBV5-4 to TRBJ2-7; 9 positions agree with TRBD1. The germline gives CDR1 SGHNT, CDR2 YYREEE (reference sequence). The CDR3 consists of 15 residues. After removal of 4 bases from V and 2 bases from J, the junction contained 7 bases not matched to a gene. CDR3 DNA sequence: TGTGCCAGCAGCGGGATGGACAGGGGACCCTACGAGCAGTACTTC. Translated, it gives CASSGMDRGPYEQYF.

The chain has TRBV28 and TRBJ2-7; 7 bases match TRBD2. This CDR3 contains 14 residues. V dropped 6 bases and J dropped 3; count of bases not matched to a gene: 8. From germline, CDR1 is MDHEN and CDR2 SYDVKM. The CDR3 here is CASRPAGNDYEQYF. The CDR3 DNA follows: TGTGCCAGCAGGCCAGCGGGAAATGACTACGAGCAGTACTTC.

The chain is built from TRBV7-3 and TRBJ2-1; 11 bases are a match to TRBD2. The junction had 4 bases not matched to a gene; V was cut back by 5 bases and J by 7 bases. The CDR3 consists of 14 residues. Germline-derived CDR1 and CDR2 are SGHTA and FQGTGA. CDR3 in DNA: TGTGCCAGCAGCCCGGGACTAGCGGAGAATGAGCAGTTCTTC. Its protein product is CASSPGLAENEQFF.

This clone was picked up a small number of times. V usage is TRBV19 and J usage is TRBJ1-1; D perhaps matches TRBD1 (5 bases). V lost 7 bases, J lost 0 bases, and 15 bases lay in between. In germline, CDR1 is LNHDA, CDR2 SQIVND (reference sequence). CDR3 length: 15 amino acids. This chain's CDR3 is CASTSLRGLNTEAFF. In DNA form, the CDR3 reads TGTGCCAGTACCTCCCTTCGGGGGTTGAACACTGAAGCTTTCTTT.

The chain couples TRBV5-1 to TRBJ2-3, with D possibly being TRBD1 (5 bases). Trimming cost V 4 bases and J 3 bases, with 15 bases left between them. Germline V gives CDR1 SGHRS, CDR2 YFSETQ. CDR3 length: 15 residues. This CDR3 is CASSPQGFATDTQYF. For the CDR3, the DNA is TGCGCCAGCAGCCCGCAGGGATTTGCGACAGATACGCAGTATTTT.

This clone showed up just a few times. V gene TRBV5-4 combines with J gene TRBJ1-6; 7 bases agree with TRBD1. Trimming cost V 10 bases and J 4 bases; bases outside gene matches: 8. CDR3 length equals 14 residues. Per the germline V gene, CDR1 is SGHNT and CDR2 is YYREEE (reference sequence). The CDR3: CAVPTGRYNSPLHF. The CDR3 DNA sequence: TGTGCCGTCCCGACAGGGAGATATAATTCACCCCTCCACTTT.

The chain uses TRBV5-8 and TRBJ2-5; no clear D. Germline-derived CDR1 and CDR2 are SGHTS and YDEGEE. There are 14 residues in the CDR3. The V end lost 4 bases, the J end lost 0 bases, and 10 bases lay between the germline ends. CDR3 region: CASSPPPYQETQYF. CDR3 DNA sequence: TGTGCCAGCAGCCCCCCCCCGTACCAAGAGACCCAGTACTTC. Full variable domain (remainder filled in from reference TRBV5-8 and TRBJ2-5): EAGVTQSPTHLIKTRGQQATLRCSPISGHTSVYWYQQALGLGLQFLLWYDEGEERNRGNFPPRFSGRQFPNYSSELNVNALELEDSALYLCASSPPPYQETQYFGPGTRLLVL.